Each of the 8 T cell receptor beta chains below was sequenced from the same sample in a study of Tregs in tolerant kidney transplant recipients. Assay: immunoSEQ multiplex PCR; the TCRdb copy retains only in-frame clones and omits some. The data show some 240,000 clones, roughly 84% seen once. The material sequenced was CD4+ T cells from blood. The receptors originated from a human donor in good health.

The chain uses TRBV5-1 and TRBJ1-6; D is ambiguous. V was pared by 2 bases and J by 11 bases, with 14 bases between. The CDR3 length is 14 residues. The germline V gene encodes CDR1 SGHRS and CDR2 YFSETQ. Here the CDR3 DNA reads TGCGCCAGCAGCTTATCCTTCCCCAAGGCACCCCTCCACTTT. Translating it yields CASSLSFPKAPLHF.

The chain couples TRBV9 to TRBJ2-3; 13 bases agree with TRBD2. V shed 4 bases and J 4 bases; nucleotides not matched to a gene: 6. The CDR3 is made up of 16 amino acids. Germline V lookup: CDR1 SGDLS, CDR2 YYNGEE. This chain's CDR3 is CASSPRTSGSADTQYF. The CDR3 DNA reads TGTGCCAGCAGCCCCCGGACTAGCGGGAGTGCAGATACGCAGTATTTT.

With respect to this clone: A junction boundary mismatches the germline segment, possibly from a read error. Other DNA sequences of this sample code for an identical CDR3. This chain uses TRBV6-5 with TRBJ2-2; the D gene is possibly TRBD1 (6 bases). The CDR3 spans 13 residues. The germline CDR1 and CDR2 sequences are MNHEY and SVGAGI. The CDR3, as DNA: TGCGCCAGCAGCCCAGAGGGGGCCGGGGAGCTGTTTTTT. This sequence encodes CASSPEGAGELFF.

The chain combines TRBV6-5 with TRBJ2-5; maybe TRBD1 (6 bases). The germline gives CDR1 MNHEY, CDR2 SVGAGI. The V end was cut by 7 bases, the J end by 5 bases, with 17 bases between. The CDR3 contains 14 residues. This chain's CDR3 is CASTPPRGRETQYF. CDR3 nucleotides: TGTGCCAGCACCCCCCCCAGGGGCAGGGAGACCCAGTACTTC.

The chain joins TRBV5-1 to TRBJ2-1; TRBD1 might be the D (6 bases). Trimming left V 2 bases short and J 9 bases short, with 9 bases between. Germline-derived CDR1 and CDR2 are SGHRS and YFSETQ. This CDR3 contains 12 residues. The CDR3 DNA reads as TGCGCCAGCAGCTTACAGGGCGGTGAGCAGTTCTTC. This gives the protein CASSLQGGEQFF.

The chain joins TRBV19 to TRBJ1-2; D call uncertain. The CDR3 covers 15 residues. Germline loops: CDR1 LNHDA, CDR2 SQIVND (reference sequence). Trimming shortened V by 3 bases and J by 0 bases, and 11 bases separated the two germline ends. In nucleotides, the CDR3 is TGTGCCAGTAGTATCCAGAGTACCGCTAACTATGGCTACACCTTC. The encoded protein is CASSIQSTANYGYTF.

The gene calls are TRBV5-8 and TRBJ1-1, with D perhaps TRBD1 (5 bases). CDR1 is SGHTS and CDR2 is YDEGEE in the germline V gene. V lost 3 bases and J lost 1, with 16 bases in between. The CDR3 spans 16 residues. CDR3 in amino acids: CASSWELTVGNTEAFF. The CDR3 nucleotides read TGTGCCAGCAGCTGGGAATTGACAGTTGGGAACACTGAAGCTTTCTTT.

This clone was observed once. The CDR3 bases are TGTGCCAGCAGGATGGGGGCAATGAACACTGAAGCTTTCTTT. It codes for CASRMGAMNTEAFF. The V gene is TRBV6-5, the J gene TRBJ1-1, with D perhaps matching TRBD1 (6 bases). The CDR3 is 14 amino acids. V shed 6 bases and J shed 0 bases, with 11 bases lying between them. CDR1 is MNHEY, CDR2 SVGAGI, per germline.